Each of the 2 T cell receptor beta chains below was sequenced from the same sample in a study of graft-versus-host responses after intestinal transplantation. Their antigen targets remain unknown. Profiling relied on immunoSEQ multiplex PCR, and the TCRdb table lists in-frame clones only, not all of them. The data show about 130,000 clones, approximately 92% seen once. Sample: unstimulated CD4+ T cells sorted from spleen or lymph node cells, taken before intestinal transplant. These receptors all come from a human donor who received an intestinal transplant.

The rearrangement uses TRBV5-1 and TRBJ2-2; 8 bases are a match to TRBD1. Per germline, CDR1 SGHRS and CDR2 YFSETQ. With V trimmed by 4 bases and J by 1 base, 6 bases remained unmatched. CDR3 length: 16 residues. The chain's CDR3 is CASSKRGTGNTGELFF. The CDR3 bases are TGCGCCAGCAGCAAACGCGGGACAGGGAACACCGGGGAGCTGTTTTTT.

The chain links TRBV6-1 to TRBJ2-5; 14 nucleotides match TRBD2. The CDR3 spans 16 residues. The V gene end was trimmed by 4 bases and the J gene end by 3 bases; junction bases not matched to a gene: 4. Germline assignment: CDR1 MNHNS and CDR2 SASEGT. CDR3 DNA: TGTGCCAGCAGTGGGACGGGACTAGCGGGAGAAGAGACCCAGTACTTC. Residues: CASSGTGLAGEETQYF.